The rows below give T cell receptor beta chains drawn from one sample of a study of cytomegalovirus exposure and HLA in healthy donors. Sequencing used immunoSEQ multiplex PCR; TCRdb keeps in-frame clones, though not all of them. The sample holds some 220,000 clones, 77% seen once. The sample was PBMCs. These receptors were collected from an older woman in good health and CMV-seropositive. Each CDR3 is given without its conserved first and last residue. Each record gives: CDR3 protein, D gene, V gene. D genes are given only for firm matches.

CDR3aa: ASSPRTNQPQH
d_gene: .
v_gene: TRBV19

CDR3aa: ASSPYRDSASYEQY
d_gene: TRBD1
v_gene: TRBV18

CDR3aa: ASSHGTGTGELF
d_gene: TRBD1
v_gene: TRBV7-9

CDR3aa: ASSSGLAGGAFYEQY
d_gene: TRBD2
v_gene: TRBV7-9

CDR3aa: ATSSLGAQSGELF
d_gene: .
v_gene: TRBV15

CDR3aa: TSSQADSGAVDTQY
d_gene: .
v_gene: TRBV1

CDR3aa: AWSVAPSHTEAF
d_gene: .
v_gene: TRBV30

CDR3aa: ASSLGLAGDQETQY
d_gene: TRBD2
v_gene: TRBV7-2

CDR3aa: ASSGQTNSPLH
d_gene: .
v_gene: TRBV6-1

CDR3aa: ASSRGQVNYGYT
d_gene: TRBD1
v_gene: TRBV19

CDR3aa: ASSVADWEGANTGELF
d_gene: .
v_gene: TRBV9

CDR3aa: ASSLYSGNTIY
d_gene: .
v_gene: TRBV7-9

CDR3aa: ASSEGVTSGGTDTQY
d_gene: TRBD2
v_gene: TRBV2

CDR3aa: ASSLAILAGATDTQY
d_gene: TRBD2
v_gene: TRBV7-2

CDR3aa: ASSRGGGWGTDTQY
d_gene: .
v_gene: TRBV5-4

CDR3aa: ASSVGGGAWSHGELF
d_gene: .
v_gene: TRBV9

CDR3aa: ATSRGRVRSYEQY
d_gene: .
v_gene: TRBV15

CDR3aa: ASSPDRGQPQH
d_gene: TRBD1
v_gene: TRBV11-1

CDR3aa: ASKDREGGEKLF
d_gene: TRBD1
v_gene: TRBV7-8

CDR3aa: ASSSFTEAF
d_gene: .
v_gene: TRBV28

CDR3aa: ASSVGTGGHPVNYGYT
d_gene: TRBD1
v_gene: TRBV9

CDR3aa: ASSLDYSSYNEQF
d_gene: .
v_gene: TRBV11-2

CDR3aa: ASSLPGGQGGEKLF
d_gene: TRBD1
v_gene: TRBV5-4

CDR3aa: ASSPQGYEQY
d_gene: .
v_gene: TRBV6-5

CDR3aa: AWSPSLGAFYEQY
d_gene: .
v_gene: TRBV30

CDR3aa: ASSVQGSNTEAF
d_gene: TRBD1
v_gene: TRBV2

CDR3aa: AISEGQGGEQY
d_gene: TRBD1
v_gene: TRBV10-3

CDR3aa: ASFSANYGYT
d_gene: .
v_gene: TRBV6-6

CDR3aa: ASSPDRLNTGELF
d_gene: .
v_gene: TRBV2

CDR3aa: ASSKQNRAADSPLH
d_gene: .
v_gene: TRBV27

CDR3aa: ASSWDSSSYEQY
d_gene: .
v_gene: TRBV7-9

CDR3aa: ASSRLPGATITGELF
d_gene: .
v_gene: TRBV5-1

CDR3aa: ASSEALVGAYYGYT
d_gene: .
v_gene: TRBV6-1

CDR3aa: ASRKLAGVGEYAGELF
d_gene: TRBD2
v_gene: TRBV27

CDR3aa: ASSLMAGRPYEQY
d_gene: .
v_gene: TRBV7-8

CDR3aa: ASSEYTAQGEYGYT
d_gene: .
v_gene: TRBV25-1

CDR3aa: AISDLGSGSSYEQY
d_gene: TRBD2
v_gene: TRBV10-3

CDR3aa: ASSLGQGAGEQY
d_gene: .
v_gene: TRBV28

CDR3aa: ASSEVAYNEQF
d_gene: .
v_gene: TRBV2

CDR3aa: ASSLDPTGLGSPLH
d_gene: TRBD1
v_gene: TRBV5-4

CDR3aa: ASSRRGSYNEQF
d_gene: .
v_gene: TRBV19

CDR3aa: ASSPRQAYEQY
d_gene: .
v_gene: TRBV7-8

CDR3aa: ASSQGRGYRSGNTIY
d_gene: .
v_gene: TRBV4-1

CDR3aa: AWSKGDRLDTEAF
d_gene: TRBD1
v_gene: TRBV30

CDR3aa: ASSVHRVDYGYT
d_gene: .
v_gene: TRBV9

CDR3aa: ASSETSGIVYEQY
d_gene: TRBD2
v_gene: TRBV28

CDR3aa: ASSQDWNTEAF
d_gene: .
v_gene: TRBV5-5

CDR3aa: SAQRNNEQF
d_gene: .
v_gene: TRBV20-1

CDR3aa: ASINSVGQGIHQPQH
d_gene: TRBD1
v_gene: TRBV28

CDR3aa: ASSPGEGGEQF
d_gene: .
v_gene: TRBV7-7

CDR3aa: ASSPRRGFEEQY
d_gene: .
v_gene: TRBV11-2

CDR3aa: ASSAGGWGYT
d_gene: TRBD1
v_gene: TRBV6-1

CDR3aa: SSSLESSGANVLT
d_gene: .
v_gene: TRBV7-9

CDR3aa: ASSSDRGTEAF
d_gene: TRBD1
v_gene: TRBV5-8

CDR3aa: ASSIGQGLNEQF
d_gene: TRBD1
v_gene: TRBV19

CDR3aa: ASSLAGGNTEAF
d_gene: .
v_gene: TRBV6-1

CDR3aa: ASSQRQTGTSGGIYEQY
d_gene: TRBD2
v_gene: TRBV4-1

CDR3aa: SVGTSGTYNEQF
d_gene: TRBD2
v_gene: TRBV29-1

CDR3aa: ASIRDRVSGCHGYT
d_gene: TRBD1
v_gene: TRBV23-1

CDR3aa: ASSRTSGSYNEQF
d_gene: TRBD2
v_gene: TRBV14